A single sample is the source of the 26 T cell receptor beta chains below, sequenced in a study of blood T cells in healthy people across ages. Sample-barcoded 5' priming and a J-beta primer mix drove a second PCR of 7 to 11 cycles. From the 5' RACE reads, TCRdb called clonotypes with MiXCR, one entry per CDR3 protein. The table records about 800,000 distinct CDR3 sequences, around 25% of them present only once. These data also featured in a second study, about T cells of mothers and their children.

The material sequenced was blood. These TCRs come from a boy aged 5-17 years in good health.

The V gene is TRBV29-1, the J gene TRBJ1-1; 8 bases match TRBD1. CDR1 is SQVTM, CDR2 ANQGSEA, per germline. Trimming at V came to 3 bases and at J to 4 bases, leaving 7 bases not matched to a gene. The CDR3 spans 14 residues. The CDR3 region has the DNA TGCAGCGTTGAGGGACAGGTCGTAGGCACTGAAGCTTTCTTT. Amino acids: CSVEGQVVGTEAFF.

This clonotype has more than one count but fewer than ten. This CDR3 is CSARDPSGTSGIFGDTQYF. CDR3 bases: TGCAGTGCTAGAGATCCGTCCGGGACTAGCGGGATTTTTGGCGATACGCAGTATTTT. This chain joins TRBV20-1 and TRBJ2-3; 13 bases line up with TRBD2. This CDR3 is built from 19 residues. J lost 6 bases, V lost 0 bases, and 15 bases had no gene match. Germline V lookup: CDR1 DFQATT, CDR2 SNEGSKA (reference sequence).

In this sample, this clonotype turned up once. V usage is TRBV9 and J usage is TRBJ2-5; 10 bases match TRBD1. The DNA end favors TRBJ2-7, so the J call may be wrong. The CDR3 spans 16 residues. The germline gives CDR1 SGDLS, CDR2 YYNGEE. The CDR3 region has the DNA TGTGCCAGCAGCGTAGATCAGGGGACAGGGGTTCACGAGCAGTACTTC. It specifies CASSVDQGTGVHEQYF.

This chain joins TRBV7-9 and TRBJ2-5, with D tentatively TRBD1 (5 bases). Germline V gene lookup returns CDR1 SEHNR and CDR2 FQNEAQ (reference sequence). The CDR3 has 14 amino acids. Trimming removed 2 bases at V and 2 bases at J, with 9 bases between. The CDR3 region is CASSLQGWQETQYF. CDR3 bases: TGTGCCAGCAGCTTACAGGGTTGGCAAGAGACCCAGTACTTC. The full variable domain, with the rest looked up from reference TRBV7-9 and TRBJ2-5, is DTGVSQNPRHKITKRGQNVTFRCDPISEHNRLYWYRQTLGQGPEFLTYFQNEAQLEKSRLLSDRFSAERPKGSFSTLEIQRTEQGDSAMYLCASSLQGWQETQYFGPGTRLLVL.

This chain connects TRBV21-1 to TRBJ2-5; the table's D gene call, TRBD1, was not cross checked with the DNA. TRBV21-1 is a known pseudogene. The CDR3 is 16 residues long. The DNA of the CDR3 is TGTGCCAGCAGCCGGGGAAAGGACAGCTACCAAGAGACCCAGTACTTC. Translated, it gives CASSRGKDSYQETQYF.

The chain is built from TRBV28 and TRBJ2-7; either TRBD1 or TRBD2 may fit D (6 bases each). The CDR3 length is 16 residues. V was shortened by 5 bases and J by 1 base, with 18 bases between the two germline ends. Per germline, CDR1 MDHEN and CDR2 SYDVKM. CDR3 sequence (DNA): TGTGCCAGCAGTCCGCGTTCGGGGGCAACTTCCTACGAGCAGTACTTC. Translation: CASSPRSGATSYEQYF.

The CDR3 reads CASSLDVYEQYF. CDR3 nucleotides: TGTGCCAGCAGTCTCGACGTCTACGAGCAGTACTTC. This chain links TRBV6-2 or TRBV6-3 with TRBJ2-7; D is ambiguous. Germline lookup yields CDR1 MNHEY and CDR2 SVGEGT. The V gene lost 5 bases and the J gene lost 3 bases, with 8 bases spanning the gap. The CDR3 extends over 12 amino acids.

V and J are TRBV4-1 and TRBJ1-4, with unresolved D. Per germline, CDR1 MGHRA and CDR2 YSYEKL. The CDR3 totals 10 residues. Trimming pared 10 bases from V and 7 bases from J, leaving 7 bases between. CDR3 nucleotide sequence: TGCGCCACGGGGTTTGAAAAACTGTTTTTT. Translation: CATGFEKLFF.

The sample holds a few counts of this clonotype. The V gene is TRBV20-1, the J gene TRBJ2-1, with 11 bases aligning to TRBD2. V gave up 5 bases and J gave up 3 bases; unmatched junction bases: 9. Germline-derived CDR1 and CDR2 are DFQATT and SNEGSKA (reference sequence). The CDR3 spans 16 residues. This CDR3 reads CSALQLAGARYNEQFF. The CDR3 DNA is TGCAGTGCTCTACAACTAGCGGGAGCCCGCTACAATGAGCAGTTCTTC.

This chain links TRBV20-1 with TRBJ1-4; TRBD1 matches 9 bases. Germline loops: CDR1 DFQATT, CDR2 SNEGSKA (reference sequence). The CDR3 is 11 amino acids. V lost 6 bases to trimming and J lost 13 bases; unmatched junction nucleotides: 6. The CDR3 region is CSAGRQGGLFF. The CDR3 coding sequence is TGCAGTGCCGGTCGACAGGGGGGACTGTTTTTT.

This clonotype was recorded many times. This chain connects TRBV7-9 to TRBJ2-7; no reliable D call. There are 14 residues in the CDR3. Germline V gene lookup returns CDR1 SEHNR and CDR2 FQNEAQ (reference sequence). Trimming stripped 1 base from V and 1 base from J, with 8 bases between. The CDR3 DNA sequence: TGTGCCAGCAGCTTAGAAGGCATTTCCTACGAGCAGTACTTC. This sequence encodes CASSLEGISYEQYF.

This clonotype appeared a few times. The gene calls are TRBV28 and TRBJ2-7; no firm D call. The CDR3 covers 13 residues. Trimming took off 6 bases at V and 3 bases at J, with 12 bases between the two ends. Germline V gene lookup returns CDR1 MDHEN and CDR2 SYDVKM. The CDR3 nucleotides are TGTGCCAGCAGCCAGGCTCCGCTCTACGAGCAGTACTTC. Amino acids: CASSQAPLYEQYF.

The chain has TRBV5-1 and TRBJ2-5; TRBD1 matches at 8 bases. There are 16 residues in the CDR3. From germline, CDR1 is SGHRS and CDR2 YFSETQ. J gave up 5 bases and V 0 bases, and 9 bases lay outside the gene matches. The DNA for the CDR3 is TGCGCCAGCAGCTTGGATCCCGTGACAGGGGTGGAGACCCAGTACTTC. Translating gives CASSLDPVTGVETQYF.

The chain is built from TRBV29-1 and TRBJ1-2, with 10 nucleotides matching TRBD1. CDR1 and CDR2 (germline): SQVTM, ANQGSEA. The V gene end was trimmed by 6 bases and the J gene end by 2 bases; junction bases not matched to a gene: 3. The CDR3 has 13 residues. The CDR3 here is CSVRDRGNYGYTF. The CDR3 nucleotides are TGCAGCGTCCGGGACAGGGGAAACTATGGCTACACCTTC. Full variable domain (missing parts from reference TRBV29-1 and TRBJ1-2): SAVISQKPSRDICQRGTSLTIQCQVDSQVTMMFWYRQQPGQSLTLIATANQGSEATYESGFVIDKFPISRPNLTFSTLTVSNMSPEDSSIYLCSVRDRGNYGYTFGSGTRLTVV.

V gene TRBV7-8 combines with J gene TRBJ2-7; the D is unclear. Trimming cost V 5 bases and J 6 bases, with 14 bases left between them. The germline V gene encodes CDR1 SGHVS and CDR2 FQNEAQ. This CDR3 has 13 amino acids. DNA of the CDR3: TGTGCCAGCAGCCCAGACCTCCGGATCGAGCAGTACTTC. This sequence encodes CASSPDLRIEQYF.

There are a few counts of this clonotype. This chain uses TRBV27 with TRBJ2-5; possible D gene TRBD2, 5 bases. Trimming took 1 base from V and 5 from J, leaving 11 bases between them. CDR1 is MNHEY and CDR2 is SMNVEV in the germline V gene (reference sequence). CDR3 size: 14 residues. CDR3 DNA sequence: TGTGCCAGCAGTTTATTTTCGCGGGCGGAGACCCAGTACTTC. Translation: CASSLFSRAETQYF.

The chain carries TRBV7-9 and TRBJ2-3; D may correspond to TRBD1 or TRBD2 (5 bases each). This CDR3 has 11 amino acids. Trimming stripped 8 bases from V and 9 bases from J, with 12 bases between. CDR1 and CDR2 (germline): SEHNR, FQNEAQ (reference sequence). The CDR3: CASGDGTTQYF. CDR3 nucleotides: TGTGCCAGCGGTGATGGGACCACGCAGTATTTT.

The chain uses TRBV10-3 and TRBJ2-6, with D tentatively TRBD1 (5 bases). The CDR3 is 17 residues long. Per the germline V gene, CDR1 is ENHRY and CDR2 is SYGVKD. V was cut by 0 bases and J by 0 bases, with 9 bases left in between. CDR3 amino acids: CAISESTVLSGANVLTF. In nucleotides, the CDR3 is TGTGCCATCAGTGAGTCGACAGTGCTCTCTGGGGCCAACGTCCTGACTTTC.

This chain uses TRBV18 with TRBJ2-2; 8 nucleotides align to TRBD1. Germline trimming cut 2 bases from V and 4 bases from J; bases unmatched to any gene: 9. The CDR3 consists of 17 residues. In germline, CDR1 is KGHSH, CDR2 LQKENI. The CDR3 DNA is TGTGCCAGCTCACCAAGTTCGCAGGGGGCGAGCACCGGGGAGCTGTTTTTT. Protein product: CASSPSSQGASTGELFF.

This clonotype has at least ten counts. The chain joins TRBV20-1 to TRBJ2-4, with a tentative D call TRBD2 (5 bases). Trimming shortened V by 6 bases and J by 3 bases, and 15 bases separated the two germline ends. CDR1 is DFQATT, CDR2 SNEGSKA, per germline (reference sequence). The CDR3 sequence is 14 residues long. CDR3 DNA sequence: TGCAGTGCGCCGGGGTGGAATAGCAAAAACATTCAGTACTTC. Translation: CSAPGWNSKNIQYF.

This clonotype was detected a few times. The CDR3 DNA reads TGTGCCAGCAGCCAAGATCTAGGAGATCCGTCCTACGAGCAGTACTTC. Its translation: CASSQDLGDPSYEQYF. The rearrangement uses TRBV4-2 and TRBJ2-7; D gene uncertain. This CDR3 is 16 amino acids long. Per the germline V gene, CDR1 is LGHNA and CDR2 is YNFKEQ. The V and J ends lost 0 bases and 1 base respectively, with 13 bases between them.

Only a few counts were recorded for this clonotype. The gene calls are TRBV6-1 and TRBJ1-5, with TRBD1 matching 8 bases. Germline CDR1 MNHNS, CDR2 SASEGT. Trimming cost V 7 bases and J 4 bases; bases outside gene matches: 12. The CDR3 is 16 amino acids. The CDR3 sequence is CASKRNGQGSNQPQHF. The CDR3 DNA is TGTGCCAGCAAAAGGAATGGACAGGGATCAAATCAGCCCCAGCATTTT.

There are a few counts of this clonotype. The J gene is TRBJ1-1, the V gene TRBV20-1; the match to TRBD1 covers 10 bases. The junction had 4 bases not matched to a gene; V was cut back by 5 bases and J by 4 bases. Germline values: CDR1 DFQATT, CDR2 SNEGSKA (reference sequence). This CDR3 spans 13 amino acids. The CDR3 region has the DNA TGCAGTGCTGGGACAGGGGTCACCACTGAAGCTTTCTTT. Its translation: CSAGTGVTTEAFF.

The V call is TRBV1, the J call TRBJ2-7; the table's TRBD1 call for D was not verified on the DNA. TRBV1 is a pseudogene. CDR3 length equals 16 residues. The CDR3 DNA is TGCACCAGCAGCCAGACGGGTGGGGGGCTCTCCTACGAGCAGTACTTC. Encoded protein: CTSSQTGGGLSYEQYF.

This chain uses TRBV4-3 with TRBJ1-1; 7 bases line up with TRBD1. Germline V gene lookup returns CDR1 LGHNA and CDR2 YSLEER. V lost 3 bases to trimming and J lost 4 bases; unmatched junction nucleotides: 5. CDR3 length: 14 amino acids. CDR3 nucleotides: TGCGCCAGCAGCCAGTATTCAGGGGGCACTGAAGCTTTCTTT. Translating it yields CASSQYSGGTEAFF.

The V gene is TRBV7-8, the J gene TRBJ2-5; TRBD2 matches at 7 bases. CDR1 is SGHVS, CDR2 FQNEAQ, per germline. The trim removed 1 base at V and 11 bases at J, leaving 10 bases unmatched. The CDR3 runs 14 residues. The CDR3 DNA reads TGTGCCAGCAGCTTAGATCCTAGCGGTAGGGCGCAGTACTTC. Translation: CASSLDPSGRAQYF.